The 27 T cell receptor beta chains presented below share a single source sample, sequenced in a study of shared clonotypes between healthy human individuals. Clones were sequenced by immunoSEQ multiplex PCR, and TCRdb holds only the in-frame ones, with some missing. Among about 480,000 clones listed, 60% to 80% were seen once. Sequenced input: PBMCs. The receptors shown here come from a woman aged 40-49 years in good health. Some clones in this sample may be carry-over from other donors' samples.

This CDR3 reads CASLRSEPGRSGNTIYF. For the CDR3, the DNA is TGCGCCAGCCTACGATCGGAGCCGGGTCGCTCTGGAAACACCATATATTTT. The rearrangement joins TRBV10-1 to TRBJ1-3, with D hard to call. CDR3 size: 17 residues. V dropped 8 bases and J dropped 0 bases, with 20 bases sitting between them. Germline assignment: CDR1 WNHNN and CDR2 SYGVQD (reference sequence).

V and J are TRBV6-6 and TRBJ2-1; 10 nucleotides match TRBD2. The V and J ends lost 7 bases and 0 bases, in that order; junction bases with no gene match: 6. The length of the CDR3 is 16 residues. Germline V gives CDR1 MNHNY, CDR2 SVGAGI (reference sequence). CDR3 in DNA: TGTGCCAGCATCGGGACTAGCGAGAGCTCCTACAATGAGCAGTTCTTC. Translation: CASIGTSESSYNEQFF.

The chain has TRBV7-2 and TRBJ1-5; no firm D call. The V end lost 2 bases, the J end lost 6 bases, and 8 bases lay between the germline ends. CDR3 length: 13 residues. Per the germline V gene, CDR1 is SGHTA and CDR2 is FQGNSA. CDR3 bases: TGTGCCAGCAGCTTAAAGGGTGCTCAGCCCCAGCATTTT. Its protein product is CASSLKGAQPQHF.

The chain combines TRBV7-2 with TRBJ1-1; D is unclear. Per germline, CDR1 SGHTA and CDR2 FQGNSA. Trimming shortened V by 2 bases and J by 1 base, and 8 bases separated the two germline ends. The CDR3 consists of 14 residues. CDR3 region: CASSLYGPNTEAFF. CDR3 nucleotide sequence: TGTGCCAGCAGCTTATATGGGCCGAACACTGAAGCTTTCTTT.

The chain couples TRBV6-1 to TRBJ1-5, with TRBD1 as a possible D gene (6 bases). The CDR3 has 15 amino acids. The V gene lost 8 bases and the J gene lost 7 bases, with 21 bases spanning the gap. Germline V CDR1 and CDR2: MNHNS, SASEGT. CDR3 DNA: TGTGCCAGCTGGCGCGGGGGCCAGGGGAACCAGCCCCAGCATTTT. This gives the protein CASWRGGQGNQPQHF.

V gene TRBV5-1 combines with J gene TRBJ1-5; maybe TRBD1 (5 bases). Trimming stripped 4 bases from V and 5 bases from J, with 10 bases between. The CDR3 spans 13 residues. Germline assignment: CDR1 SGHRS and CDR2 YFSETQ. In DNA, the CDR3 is TGCGCCAGCAGCATAGACAGTTATCAGCCCCAGCATTTT. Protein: CASSIDSYQPQHF.

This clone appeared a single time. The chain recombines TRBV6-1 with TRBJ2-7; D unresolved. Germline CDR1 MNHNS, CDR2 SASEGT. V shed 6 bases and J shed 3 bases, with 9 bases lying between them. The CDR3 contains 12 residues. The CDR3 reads CASRWEFYEQYF. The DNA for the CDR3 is TGTGCCAGCAGATGGGAATTCTACGAGCAGTACTTC.

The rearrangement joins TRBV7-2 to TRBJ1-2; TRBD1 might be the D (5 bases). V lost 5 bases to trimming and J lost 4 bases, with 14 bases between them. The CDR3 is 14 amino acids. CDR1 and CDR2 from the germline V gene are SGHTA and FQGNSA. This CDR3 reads CASSRDSVTYGYTF. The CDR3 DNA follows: TGTGCCAGCAGCCGGGACTCTGTCACCTATGGCTACACCTTC.

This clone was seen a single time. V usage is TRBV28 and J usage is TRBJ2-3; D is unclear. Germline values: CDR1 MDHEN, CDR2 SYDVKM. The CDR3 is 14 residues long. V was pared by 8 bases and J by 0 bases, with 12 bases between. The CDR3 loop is CASEDKLSTDTQYF. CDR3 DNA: TGTGCCAGCGAAGACAAGCTTAGCACAGATACGCAGTATTTT.

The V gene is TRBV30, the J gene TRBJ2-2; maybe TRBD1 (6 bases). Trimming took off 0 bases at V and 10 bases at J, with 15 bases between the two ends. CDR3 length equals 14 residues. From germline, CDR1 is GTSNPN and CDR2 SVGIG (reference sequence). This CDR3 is CAWSVPRGIEELFF. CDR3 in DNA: TGTGCCTGGAGTGTACCCAGGGGAATTGAGGAGCTGTTTTTT.

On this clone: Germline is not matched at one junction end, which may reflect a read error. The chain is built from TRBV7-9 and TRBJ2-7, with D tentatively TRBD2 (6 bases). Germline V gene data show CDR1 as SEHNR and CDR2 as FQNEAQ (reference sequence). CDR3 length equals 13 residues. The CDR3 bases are TGTGCCAGCAGCTTAGACGGGAGACCCGAGAAGTACTTC. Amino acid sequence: CASSLDGRPEKYF.

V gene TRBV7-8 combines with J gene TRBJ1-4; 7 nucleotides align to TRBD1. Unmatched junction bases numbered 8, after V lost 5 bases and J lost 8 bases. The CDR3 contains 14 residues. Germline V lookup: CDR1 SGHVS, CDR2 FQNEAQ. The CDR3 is CASSGRQGSEKLFF. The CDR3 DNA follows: TGTGCCAGCAGCGGAAGACAGGGCTCCGAAAAACTGTTTTTT. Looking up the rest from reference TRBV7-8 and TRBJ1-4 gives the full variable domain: GAGVSQSPRYKVAKRGQDVALRCDPISGHVSLFWYQQALGQGPEFLTYFQNEAQLDKSGLPSDRFFAERPEGSVSTLKIQRTQQEDSAVYLCASSGRQGSEKLFFGSGTQLSVL.

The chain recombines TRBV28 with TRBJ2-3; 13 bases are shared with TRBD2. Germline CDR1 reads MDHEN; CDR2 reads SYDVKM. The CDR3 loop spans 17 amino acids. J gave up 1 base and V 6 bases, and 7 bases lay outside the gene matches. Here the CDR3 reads CASRPRTSGSGTDTQYF. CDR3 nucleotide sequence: TGTGCCAGCAGACCGAGGACTAGCGGGAGCGGCACAGATACGCAGTATTTT. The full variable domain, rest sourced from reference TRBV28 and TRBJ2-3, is DVKVTQSSRYLVKRTGEKVFLECVQDMDHENMFWYRQDPGLGLRLIYFSYDVKMKEKGDIPEGYSVSREKKERFSLILESASTNQTSMYLCASRPRTSGSGTDTQYFGPGTRLTVL.

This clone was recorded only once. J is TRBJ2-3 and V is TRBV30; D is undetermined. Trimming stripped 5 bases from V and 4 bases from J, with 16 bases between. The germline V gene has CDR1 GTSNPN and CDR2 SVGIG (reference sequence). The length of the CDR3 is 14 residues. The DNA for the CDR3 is TGTGCCTGGGGGCTAGGGTACGGCCCAGATACGCAGTATTTT. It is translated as CAWGLGYGPDTQYF. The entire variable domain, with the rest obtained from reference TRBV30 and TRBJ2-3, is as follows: SQTIHQWPATLVQPVGSPLSLECTVEGTSNPNLYWYRQAAGRGLQLLFYSVGIGQISSEVPQNLSASRPQDRQFILSSKKLLLSDSGFYLCAWGLGYGPDTQYFGPGTRLTVL.

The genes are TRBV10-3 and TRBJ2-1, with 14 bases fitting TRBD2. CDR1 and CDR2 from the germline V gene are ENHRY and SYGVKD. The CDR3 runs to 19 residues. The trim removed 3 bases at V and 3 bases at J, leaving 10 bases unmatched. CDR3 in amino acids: CAISDLGLAGAKGYNEQFF. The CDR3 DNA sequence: TGTGCCATCAGTGATTTGGGACTAGCGGGAGCAAAAGGCTACAATGAGCAGTTCTTC.

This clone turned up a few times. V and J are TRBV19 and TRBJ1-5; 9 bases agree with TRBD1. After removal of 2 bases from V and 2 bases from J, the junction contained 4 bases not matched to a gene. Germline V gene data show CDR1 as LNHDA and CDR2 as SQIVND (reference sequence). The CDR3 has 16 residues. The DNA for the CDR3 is TGTGCCAGTAGTATATCCGGGACAGGGCGCAATCAGCCCCAGCATTTT. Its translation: CASSISGTGRNQPQHF.

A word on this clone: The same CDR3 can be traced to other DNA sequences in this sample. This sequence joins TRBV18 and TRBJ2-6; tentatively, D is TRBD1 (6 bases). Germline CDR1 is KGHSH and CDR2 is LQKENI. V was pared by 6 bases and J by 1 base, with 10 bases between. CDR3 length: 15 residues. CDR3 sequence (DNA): TGTGCCAGCTCCCCCACAGGGTCTGGGGCCAACGTCCTGACTTTC. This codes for CASSPTGSGANVLTF.

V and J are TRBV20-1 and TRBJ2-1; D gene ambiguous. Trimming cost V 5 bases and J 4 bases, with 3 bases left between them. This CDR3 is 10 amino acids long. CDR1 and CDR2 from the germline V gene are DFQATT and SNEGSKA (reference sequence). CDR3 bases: TGCAGTGCTCAATACAATGAGCAGTTCTTC. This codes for CSAQYNEQFF.

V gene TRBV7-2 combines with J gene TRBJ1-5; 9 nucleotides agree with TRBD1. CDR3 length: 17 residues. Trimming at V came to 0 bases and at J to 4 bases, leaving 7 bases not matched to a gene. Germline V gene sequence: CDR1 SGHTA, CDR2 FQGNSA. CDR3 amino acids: CASSLAGQGRANQPQHF. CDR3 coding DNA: TGTGCCAGCAGCTTAGCCGGACAGGGGAGGGCAAATCAGCCCCAGCATTTT.

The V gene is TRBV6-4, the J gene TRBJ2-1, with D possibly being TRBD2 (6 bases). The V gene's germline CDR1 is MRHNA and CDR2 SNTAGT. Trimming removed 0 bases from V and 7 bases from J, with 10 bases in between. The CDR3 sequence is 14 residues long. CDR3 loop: CASSDSGLPNEQFF. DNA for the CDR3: TGTGCCAGCAGTGACTCGGGACTTCCTAATGAGCAGTTCTTC.

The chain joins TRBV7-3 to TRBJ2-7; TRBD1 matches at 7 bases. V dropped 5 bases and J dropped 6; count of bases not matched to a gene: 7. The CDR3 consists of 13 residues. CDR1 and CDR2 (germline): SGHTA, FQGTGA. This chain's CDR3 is CASSQTGPSEQYF. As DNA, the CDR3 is TGTGCCAGCAGCCAGACAGGGCCCTCCGAGCAGTACTTC.

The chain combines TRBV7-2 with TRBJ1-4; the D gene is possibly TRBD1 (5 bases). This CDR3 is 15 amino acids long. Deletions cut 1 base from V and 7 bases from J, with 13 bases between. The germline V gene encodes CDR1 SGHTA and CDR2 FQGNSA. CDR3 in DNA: TGTGCCAGCAGCTTAGACCGGGGGGAAGGTGAAAAACTGTTTTTT. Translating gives CASSLDRGEGEKLFF.

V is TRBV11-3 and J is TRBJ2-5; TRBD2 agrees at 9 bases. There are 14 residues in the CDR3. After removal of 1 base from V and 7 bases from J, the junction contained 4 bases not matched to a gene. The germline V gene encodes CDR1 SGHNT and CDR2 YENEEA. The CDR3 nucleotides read TGTGCCAGCAGCTTAGGACTAGCGGACGGGACCCAGTACTTC. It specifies CASSLGLADGTQYF.

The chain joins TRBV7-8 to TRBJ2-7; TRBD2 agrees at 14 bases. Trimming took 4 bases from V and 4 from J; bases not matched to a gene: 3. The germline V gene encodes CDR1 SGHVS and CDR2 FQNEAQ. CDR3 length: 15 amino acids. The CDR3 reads CASSSGLAGGYEQYF. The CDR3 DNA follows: TGTGCCAGCAGCTCAGGACTAGCGGGAGGATACGAGCAGTACTTC.

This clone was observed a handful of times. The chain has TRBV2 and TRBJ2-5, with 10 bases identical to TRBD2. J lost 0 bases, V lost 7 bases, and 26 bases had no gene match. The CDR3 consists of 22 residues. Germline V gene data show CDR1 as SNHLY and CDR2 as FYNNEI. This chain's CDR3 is CASMLPLGVSSGGERYQETQYF. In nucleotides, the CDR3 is TGTGCCAGCATGCTCCCGTTGGGGGTATCTAGCGGGGGCGAAAGGTACCAAGAGACCCAGTACTTC.

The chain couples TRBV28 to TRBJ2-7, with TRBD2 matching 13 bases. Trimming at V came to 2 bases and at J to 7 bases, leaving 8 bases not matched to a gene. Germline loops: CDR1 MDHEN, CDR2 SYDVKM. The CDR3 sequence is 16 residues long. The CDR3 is CASSLPGLAGSWEQYF. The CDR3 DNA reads TGTGCCAGCAGTTTACCGGGACTAGCGGGATCATGGGAGCAGTACTTC.

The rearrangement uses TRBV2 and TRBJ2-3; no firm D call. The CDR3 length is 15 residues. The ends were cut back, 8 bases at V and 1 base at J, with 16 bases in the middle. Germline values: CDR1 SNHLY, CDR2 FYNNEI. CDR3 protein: CASGGRTPGTDTQYF. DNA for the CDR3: TGTGCCAGCGGCGGACGGACCCCTGGCACAGATACGCAGTATTTT.